One and the same sample provided the 31 T cell receptor beta chains below, sequenced in a study of post-analysis software for immune sequencing data. Points from the study as a whole: TRBV segments more frequent in patients than in controls numbered roughly five and included TRBV5-6, TRBV5-1 and TRBV20-1.

Unique molecular identifiers featured in each of the TCR beta cDNA libraries. Via MiXCR, TCRdb re-called the PCR reads, giving one row per CDR3 protein. The sample consists of almost 700,000 distinct CDR3 sequences, 59% of them appearing once. Their recognized antigens are unknown. The specimen sequenced was blood. The receptors here all came from a girl aged 2 to 10 with multiple sclerosis.

This clonotype was counted a few times. This sequence joins TRBV11-2 and TRBJ2-5; 7 bases match TRBD2. Germline V gives CDR1 SGHAT, CDR2 FQNNGV. J was trimmed by 1 base and V by 6 bases; bases with no gene match: 8. The CDR3 consists of 15 residues. CDR3 loop: CASSSRGGLQETQYF. The CDR3, as DNA: TGTGCCAGCAGTTCCCGGGGAGGGCTCCAAGAGACCCAGTACTTC.

This chain connects TRBV21-1 to TRBJ1-2; the table gives TRBD1 as D, unverified against the DNA. TRBV21-1 is classified as a pseudogene. This CDR3 spans 15 amino acids. CDR3 nucleotides: TGTGCCAGCAGCAAAGCTCACAGGGGAGGCTATGGCTACACCTTC. Residues: CASSKAHRGGYGYTF.

V gene TRBV10-3 combines with J gene TRBJ1-2; D may be TRBD1 (5 bases). The CDR3 contains 15 residues. Germline values: CDR1 ENHRY, CDR2 SYGVKD. V was shortened by 4 bases and J by 4 bases, with 16 bases between the two germline ends. The CDR3 coding sequence is TGTGCCATCAGTGGGACCGGGACTTTCTCCTATGGCTACACCTTC. Its protein product is CAISGTGTFSYGYTF.

The rearrangement uses TRBV7-9 and TRBJ1-1, with no clear D. CDR1 is SEHNR and CDR2 is FQNEAQ in the germline V gene (reference sequence). This CDR3 is 12 amino acids long. V was clipped by 1 base and J by 6 bases, with 6 bases between them. CDR3: CASSLGSPEAFF. CDR3 in DNA: TGTGCCAGCAGCTTAGGAAGTCCTGAAGCTTTCTTT.

In DNA form, the CDR3 reads TGCGCCAGCAGCCAAGAGCCGGGACTAGCGGGGCCGAGCTCCTACAATGAGCAGTTCTTC. It yields the protein CASSQEPGLAGPSSYNEQFF. The chain links TRBV4-1 to TRBJ2-1; TRBD2 matches 13 bases. J gave up 0 bases and V 0 bases, and 8 bases lay outside the gene matches. CDR1 is MGHRA, CDR2 YSYEKL, per germline. This CDR3 contains 20 residues.

V and J are TRBV20-1 and TRBJ2-1; a possible D gene is TRBD2 (6 bases). The germline V gene encodes CDR1 DFQATT and CDR2 SNEGSKA (reference sequence). The V end lost 3 bases, the J end lost 3 bases, and 15 bases lay between the germline ends. The CDR3 consists of 15 residues. As DNA, the CDR3 is TGCAGTGCTAGTGTTGCGGGACGGTTCTACAATGAGCAGTTCTTC. Protein: CSASVAGRFYNEQFF.

This clonotype was seen more than once but under ten times. The gene calls are TRBV6-1 and TRBJ2-5; the match to TRBD2 covers 7 bases. With V trimmed by 0 bases and J by 7 bases, 8 bases remained unmatched. Germline values: CDR1 MNHNS, CDR2 SASEGT. This CDR3 comprises 15 residues. The DNA for the CDR3 is TGTGCCAGCAGTGAAGCGGGGAGGGGCCGGGGGACCCAGTACTTC. It encodes CASSEAGRGRGTQYF.

The gene calls are TRBV6-1 and TRBJ2-2; D may be TRBD1 (5 bases). The germline V gene has CDR1 MNHNS and CDR2 SASEGT. The CDR3 loop spans 12 amino acids. V shed 6 bases and J shed 5 bases, with 7 bases lying between them. The DNA of the CDR3 is TGTGCCAGCAGGGGGCTGACCGGGGAGCTGTTTTTT. The encoded protein is CASRGLTGELFF.

The rearrangement links TRBV29-1 to TRBJ2-1; D uncertain. V lost 5 bases to trimming and J lost 6 bases, with 5 bases between them. The germline V gene has CDR1 SQVTM and CDR2 ANQGSEA. The CDR3 spans 10 residues. The CDR3 loop reads CSVHTNEQFF. The CDR3 bases are TGCAGCGTTCATACCAATGAGCAGTTCTTC.

This clonotype was seen a handful of times. The rearrangement joins TRBV7-2 to TRBJ1-5, with D possibly matching TRBD1 (5 bases). From germline, CDR1 is SGHTA and CDR2 FQGNSA. The CDR3 has 13 amino acids. V lost 4 bases to trimming and J lost 7 bases, with 11 bases between them. The CDR3 sequence: CASSSAGQQPQHF. The DNA of the CDR3 is TGTGCCAGCAGCTCAGCAGGGCAACAGCCCCAGCATTTT. The full variable domain, completed using reference TRBV7-2 and TRBJ1-5, is GAGVSQSPSNKVTEKGKDVELRCDPISGHTALYWYRQSLGQGLEFLIYFQGNSAPDKSGLPSDRFSAERTGGSVSTLTIQRTQQEDSAVYLCASSSAGQQPQHFGDGTRLSIL.

The chain couples TRBV29-1 to TRBJ2-3, with D maybe TRBD2 (6 bases). Germline lookup yields CDR1 SQVTM and CDR2 ANQGSEA. The CDR3 is made up of 13 amino acids. Trimming left V 5 bases short and J 0 bases short, with 9 bases between. CDR3 nucleotides: TGCAGCGTTCTAGCGTCTAGCACAGATACGCAGTATTTT. Encoded protein: CSVLASSTDTQYF.

The chain uses TRBV15 and TRBJ1-4, with TRBD1 as a possible D gene (6 bases). Germline values: CDR1 LNHNV, CDR2 YYDKDF (reference sequence). Trimming removed 1 base from V and 3 bases from J, with 21 bases in between. The CDR3 has 19 amino acids. CDR3 coding DNA: TGTGCCACCAGCAGAGTTCGCGGGAACAGGGCGAGGGCTAATGAAAAACTGTTTTTT. It is translated as CATSRVRGNRARANEKLFF.

The rearrangement uses TRBV7-9 and TRBJ2-5; 9 bases map to TRBD1. The J segment lost 5 bases and the V segment lost 10 bases, leaving 8 bases of the junction unmatched. Per the germline V gene, CDR1 is SEHNR and CDR2 is FQNEAQ (reference sequence). CDR3 length: 13 residues. The CDR3 nucleotides are TGTGCCACCAAACAGGGGGCGGAGGAGACCCAGTACTTC. Translation gives CATKQGAEETQYF.

The V and J genes are TRBV3-1 and TRBJ2-7; 9 bases match TRBD2. The trim removed 4 bases at V and 5 bases at J, leaving 15 bases unmatched. CDR1 is LGHDT and CDR2 is YNNKEL in the germline V gene (reference sequence). CDR3 length: 17 amino acids. CDR3 loop: CASSRFSLGAGGDEQYF. In nucleotides, the CDR3 is TGTGCCAGCAGCCGTTTCTCGCTAGGAGCGGGAGGAGACGAGCAGTACTTC.

This clonotype was observed a handful of times. The chain carries TRBV29-1 and TRBJ2-3; D might be TRBD2 (6 bases). Deletions cut 5 bases from V and 6 bases from J, with 18 bases between. The CDR3 runs 14 residues. CDR1 and CDR2 from the germline V gene are SQVTM and ANQGSEA. The DNA for the CDR3 is TGCAGCGTTAGAGGCGGGGTTGGTGGGGATACGCAGTATTTT. Its translation: CSVRGGVGGDTQYF.

This chain joins TRBV24-1 and TRBJ2-5, with TRBD2 as a possible D gene (5 bases). The germline CDR1 and CDR2 sequences are KGHDR and SFDVKD. The CDR3 sequence is 17 residues long. V lost 3 bases, J lost 4 bases, and 20 bases lay in between. CDR3 bases: TGTGCCACCAGTGATCGGTCTTTGTCTAGCTCGCGAGAGACCCAGTACTTC. Encoded protein: CATSDRSLSSSRETQYF.

The chain recombines TRBV5-1 with TRBJ2-5; tentative D call: TRBD2 (5 bases). The CDR3 length is 12 residues. The V and J ends lost 2 bases and 11 bases respectively, with 13 bases between them. Germline-derived CDR1 and CDR2 are SGHRS and YFSETQ. This chain's CDR3 is CASSLKGAKQYF. DNA of the CDR3: TGCGCCAGCAGCTTAAAGGGAGCTAAGCAGTACTTC.

The chain carries TRBV6-2 or TRBV6-3 and TRBJ2-4; TRBD2 aligns across 7 bases. V shed 5 bases, J shed 5 bases, and the junction held 9 bases outside the gene matches. Germline lookup yields CDR1 MNHEY and CDR2 SVGEGT. The CDR3 contains 15 residues. The CDR3 region has the DNA TGTGCCAGCAGTCCGGGACTACTGAACGAAAACATTCAGTACTTC. This sequence encodes CASSPGLLNENIQYF.

The rearrangement links TRBV7-6 to TRBJ1-1; D may be TRBD1 (5 bases). Germline CDR1 reads SGHVS; CDR2 reads FNYEAQ. The CDR3 is 15 residues long. The V gene lost 1 base and the J gene lost 6 bases, with 15 bases spanning the gap. The CDR3 loop is CASSLVQADRAEAFF. The CDR3 region has the DNA TGTGCCAGCAGCTTAGTACAAGCAGACAGAGCTGAAGCTTTCTTT.

A note on this clonotype: Sequence at one end of the junction differs from germline and may be a read error. The chain employs TRBV5-1 and TRBJ1-2; 8 nucleotides align to TRBD1. There are 14 residues in the CDR3. The V gene's germline CDR1 is SGHRS and CDR2 YFSETQ. The CDR3 reads CASSFDRGGYGYTF. CDR3 coding DNA: TGTGCCAGCAGTTTCGACAGGGGCGGCTATGGCTACACCTTC.

This chain uses TRBV7-9 with TRBJ1-2; TRBD1 aligns across 7 bases. This CDR3 comprises 14 residues. With 5 bases clipped from V and 8 bases from J, the junction kept 11 bases outside the gene matches. Germline values: CDR1 SEHNR, CDR2 FQNEAQ (reference sequence). CDR3 in amino acids: CASSPGHLQGGYTF. CDR3 nucleotides: TGTGCCAGCAGCCCTGGCCACCTACAGGGGGGCTACACCTTC.

V is TRBV9 and J is TRBJ1-5; 8 nucleotides agree with TRBD1. The CDR3 consists of 15 residues. The germline gives CDR1 SGDLS, CDR2 YYNGEE. Germline trimming cut 2 bases from V and 5 bases from J; bases unmatched to any gene: 6. This CDR3 is CASSVGQGGHQPQHF. CDR3 nucleotides: TGTGCCAGCAGCGTCGGACAGGGAGGGCATCAGCCCCAGCATTTT.

V usage is TRBV11-3 and J usage is TRBJ2-7; 7 nucleotides agree with TRBD2. The CDR3 covers 17 residues. Trimming cost V 2 bases and J 2 bases; bases outside gene matches: 12. CDR1 SGHNT and CDR2 YENEEA come from the germline V gene. CDR3 DNA: TGTGCCAGCAGCTTAAATTCCGGGGGGACGAACGCCTACGAGCAGTACTTC. Translating gives CASSLNSGGTNAYEQYF.

Note on this clonotype: At one boundary the junction diverges from the germline segment, which might be a read error. The chain carries TRBV6-5 and TRBJ1-1, with TRBD1 matching over 7 bases. The germline V gene has CDR1 MNHEY and CDR2 SVGAGI. This CDR3 is built from 15 residues. The CDR3: CACSYGAGGNTEAFF. CDR3 sequence (DNA): TGTGCCTGCAGTTACGGCGCAGGGGGAAACACTGAAGCTTTCTTT.

V and J are TRBV12-3 or TRBV12-4 and TRBJ2-7, with D unclear. The J call may be in error: the DNA end matches TRBJ2-5 better. The CDR3 is 15 amino acids. CDR3 in amino acids: CASSLVDSMGETQYF. The CDR3 DNA is TGTGCCAGCAGTTTGGTGGATTCCATGGGAGAGACCCAGTACTTC.

This CDR3 reads CATSRDYILGDGANVLTF. Here the CDR3 DNA reads TGTGCCACCAGCAGAGATTACATTTTGGGGGATGGGGCCAACGTCCTGACTTTC. The rearrangement uses TRBV15 and TRBJ2-6; possibly TRBD1 or TRBD2 for D (5 bases each). This CDR3 spans 18 amino acids. Germline V gene sequence: CDR1 LNHNV, CDR2 YYDKDF (reference sequence). V lost 0 bases and J lost 3, with 15 bases in between. Combining the CDR3 with reference TRBV15 and TRBJ2-6 gives the whole variable domain DAMVIQNPRYQVTQFGKPVTLSCSQTLNHNVMYWYQQKSSQAPKLLFHYYDKDFNNEADTPDNFQSRRPNTSFCFLDIRSPGLGDTAMYLCATSRDYILGDGANVLTFGAGSRLTVL.

The CDR3 sequence is CASRTLAGTGNTGELFF. The DNA for the CDR3 is TGTGCCAGCAGGACTCTAGCGGGAACCGGCAACACCGGGGAGCTGTTTTTT. The chain recombines TRBV6-1 with TRBJ2-2; TRBD2 agrees at 9 bases. The CDR3 loop spans 17 amino acids. Trimming removed 6 bases from V and 2 bases from J; junction bases left unmatched: 10. Germline CDR1 is MNHNS and CDR2 is SASEGT.

This chain uses TRBV12-3 or TRBV12-4 with TRBJ2-4; D tentatively fits TRBD1 or TRBD2 (5 bases each). The J call may be wrong; the DNA end is better matched by TRBJ2-7. The CDR3 is 14 amino acids. The CDR3 spells CASSEGHSTYEQYF. The CDR3, as DNA: TGTGCCAGCAGTGAGGGGCACAGTACCTACGAGCAGTACTTC.

This clonotype occurred a few times. V is TRBV3-1 and J is TRBJ1-6, with 8 bases identical to TRBD1. The germline CDR1 and CDR2 sequences are LGHDT and YNNKEL (reference sequence). The V and J ends lost 0 bases and 10 bases, in that order; junction bases with no gene match: 5. The CDR3 runs to 15 residues. The CDR3 is CASSQDATGVSPLHF. CDR3 DNA: TGTGCCAGCAGCCAAGATGCGACAGGGGTCTCACCCCTCCACTTT.

The V gene is TRBV7-9, the J gene TRBJ2-1, with TRBD2 matching over 7 bases. Per the germline V gene, CDR1 is SEHNR and CDR2 is FQNEAQ (reference sequence). With V trimmed by 5 bases and J by 7 bases, 5 bases remained unmatched. The CDR3 is 13 amino acids. DNA of the CDR3: TGTGCCAGCAGCGACGGGAGGCGTAATGAGCAGTTCTTC. Encoded protein: CASSDGRRNEQFF.

V gene TRBV24-1 combines with J gene TRBJ2-3, with 7 bases that match TRBD1. The length of the CDR3 is 14 residues. Germline V lookup: CDR1 KGHDR, CDR2 SFDVKD. V shed 4 bases and J 10 bases; nucleotides not matched to a gene: 10. The CDR3 nucleotides are TGTGCCACCAGTGAGTCTTCTACAGGGGTTGCGCAGTATTTT. This gives the protein CATSESSTGVAQYF.